This T cell receptor beta chain comes out of a study of technical replicates of blood from a few donors. Clones were read by immunoSEQ multiplex PCR, and TCRdb kept only the in-frame ones, dropping some. The sample has about 13,000 clones, around 79% seen once. CDR3 length: 16 amino acids. The V gene's germline CDR1 is SEHNR and CDR2 FQNEAQ (reference sequence). Trimming took off 5 bases at V and 3 bases at J, with 17 bases between the two ends. The sequenced sample consisted of PBMCs. The chain joins TRBV7-9 to TRBJ2-1; D is possibly TRBD2 (6 bases). The clonotype was recovered from a human donor in good health. The CDR3 protein is CASSPFRDSLYNEQFF. DNA of the CDR3: TGTGCCAGCAGCCCTTTCCGGGACTCTCTCTACAATGAGCAGTTCTTC.